This T cell receptor beta chain was recovered during a study of CD8+ T cells in alopecia areata. Background on the study: A 6-month period off drug followed tofacitinib, which lasted 6 to 18 months. Whole-study results and caveats: Scalp clonality, together with expanded CD8+ clones among the top 100, fell significantly with tofacitinib.

Extraction and reverse transcription of RNA yielded cDNA as the sequencing template. Method: immunoSEQ multiplex PCR; TCRdb's copy keeps in-frame clones and lacks some. Here the sample spans about 250,000 clones, 50% to 75% being singletons. Trimming left V 5 bases short and J 2 bases short, with 9 bases between. This CDR3 contains 13 residues. Per the germline V gene, CDR1 is SEHNR and CDR2 is FQNEAQ (reference sequence). Regarding this clone: The antigen is not known.

Treatment: oral pan-JAK inhibitor, 5-10 mg twice daily. Both peripheral blood and punch biopsies of lesional scalp skin were obtained from patients who had alopecia areata. The material sequenced was CD4+ T cells sorted from blood, taken at roughly week 52, from a patient treated with tofacitinib. This clonotype was sampled from a human donor with alopecia areata. This rearrangement joins TRBV7-9 to TRBJ2-5; D is possibly TRBD1 (6 bases). The CDR3 loop is CASSPDRQETQYF. In DNA, the CDR3 is TGTGCCAGCAGCCCCGACAGGCAAGAGACCCAGTACTTC.